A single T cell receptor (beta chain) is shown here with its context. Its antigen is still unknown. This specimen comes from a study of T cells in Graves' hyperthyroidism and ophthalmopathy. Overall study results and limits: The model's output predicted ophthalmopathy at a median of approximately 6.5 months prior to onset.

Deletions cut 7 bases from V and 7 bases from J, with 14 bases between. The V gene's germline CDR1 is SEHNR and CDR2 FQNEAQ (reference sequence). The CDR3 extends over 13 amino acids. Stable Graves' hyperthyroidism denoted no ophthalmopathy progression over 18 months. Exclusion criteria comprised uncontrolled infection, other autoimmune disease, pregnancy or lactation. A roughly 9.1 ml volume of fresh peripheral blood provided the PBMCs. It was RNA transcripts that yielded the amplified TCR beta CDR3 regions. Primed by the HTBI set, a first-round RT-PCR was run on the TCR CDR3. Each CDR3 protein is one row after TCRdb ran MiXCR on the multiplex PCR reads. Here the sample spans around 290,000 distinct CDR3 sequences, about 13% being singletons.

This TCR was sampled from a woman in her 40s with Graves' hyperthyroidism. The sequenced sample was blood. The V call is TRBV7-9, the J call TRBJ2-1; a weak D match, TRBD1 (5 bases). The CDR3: CASTRTIGNEQFF. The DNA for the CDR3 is TGTGCCAGCACCCGGACAATTGGAAATGAGCAGTTCTTC.